The 14 T cell receptor beta chains below all came from one sample that was sequenced in a study of CD8 T cells in Susac syndrome. Reverse transcription used roughly 0.45 to 1 ug RNA and random hexamers. TCRdb used MiXCR to reprocess the immunoSEQ multiplex PCR reads, holding one entry per CDR3 protein. The sample has tens of thousands of distinct CDR3 sequences, approximately 95% seen once. What was sequenced was CD8+ T cells from PBMCs. These receptors all stem from a human donor with Susac syndrome.

V is TRBV20-1 and J is TRBJ1-1, with D tentatively TRBD1 (6 bases). Trimming cost V 2 bases and J 1 base, with 14 bases left between them. CDR1 is DFQATT, CDR2 SNEGSKA, per germline (reference sequence). CDR3 size: 15 residues. DNA of the CDR3: TGCAGTGCTAGACCCCGAGGGGGTGAGAACACTGAAGCTTTCTTT. Its protein product is CSARPRGGENTEAFF.

The V call is TRBV20-1, the J call TRBJ2-7, with 7 bases that match TRBD2. V dropped 6 bases and J dropped 3; count of bases not matched to a gene: 14. CDR1 DFQATT and CDR2 SNEGSKA come from the germline V gene (reference sequence). The CDR3 covers 15 residues. The CDR3 is CSAQASSQRDYEQYF. The CDR3 region has the DNA TGCAGTGCCCAAGCTTCTAGTCAGCGGGACTACGAGCAGTACTTC.

The gene calls are TRBV7-2 and TRBJ1-1; D remains ambiguous. In germline, CDR1 is SGHTA, CDR2 FQGNSA. With 4 bases removed from V and 0 bases from J, the gap between germline ends came to 9 bases. The CDR3 is 14 residues long. This chain's CDR3 is CASSSEGMNTEAFF. The CDR3 region has the DNA TGTGCCAGCAGCTCGGAAGGGATGAACACTGAAGCTTTCTTT.

The chain is built from TRBV3-1 and TRBJ2-5, with TRBD1 matching over 9 bases. CDR3 length equals 14 residues. After removal of 4 bases from V and 5 bases from J, the junction contained 5 bases not matched to a gene. CDR1 and CDR2 (germline): LGHDT, YNNKEL (reference sequence). CDR3 in amino acids: CASSRGQGPETQYF. The DNA of the CDR3 is TGTGCCAGCAGCCGCGGACAGGGGCCGGAGACCCAGTACTTC.

This clonotype has just one count. V is TRBV12-3 or TRBV12-4 and J is TRBJ1-2; 7 positions match TRBD1. This CDR3 region has 15 residues. J lost 3 bases, V lost 6 bases, and 10 bases had no gene match. CDR3 DNA sequence: TGTGCCAGCAGCCCGAGGGACAGCGCATACTATGGCTACACCTTC. Its protein is CASSPRDSAYYGYTF.

This chain uses TRBV6-2 or TRBV6-3 with TRBJ2-1, with 11 nucleotides matching TRBD2. Per the germline V gene, CDR1 is MNHEY and CDR2 is SVGEGT. V was pared by 6 bases and J by 3 bases, with 4 bases of the junction left unmatched. The CDR3 contains 15 residues. The CDR3 protein is CASSPTSGGYNEQFF. DNA for the CDR3: TGTGCCAGCAGCCCAACTAGCGGGGGCTACAATGAGCAGTTCTTC.

The genes are TRBV6-5 and TRBJ1-1; no clear D. Trimming took off 2 bases at V and 9 bases at J, with 13 bases between the two ends. Germline V CDR1 and CDR2: MNHEY, SVGAGI. CDR3 length: 13 residues. CDR3 DNA: TGTGCCAGCAGTTACGCTCCCGGGCCCCAAGCTTTCTTT. Its translation is CASSYAPGPQAFF.

The genes are TRBV20-1 and TRBJ2-1; TRBD2 agrees at 12 bases. The CDR3 is 16 amino acids. Trimming removed 0 bases from V and 8 bases from J; junction bases left unmatched: 8. Germline V gives CDR1 DFQATT, CDR2 SNEGSKA (reference sequence). The CDR3 sequence is CSARDFLAGGPHEQFF. In DNA form, the CDR3 reads TGCAGTGCTAGAGATTTCCTAGCGGGAGGGCCCCATGAGCAGTTCTTC.

The chain carries TRBV9 and TRBJ1-1; no definite D call. V dropped 5 bases and J dropped 0 bases, with 17 bases sitting between them. The CDR3 has 16 residues. The germline gives CDR1 SGDLS, CDR2 YYNGEE. The CDR3: CASSPGVGYMNTEAFF. The CDR3 coding sequence is TGTGCCAGCAGTCCCGGGGTGGGCTACATGAACACTGAAGCTTTCTTT.

The chain has TRBV4-1 and TRBJ2-7, with D possibly matching TRBD1 (6 bases). Trimming removed 1 base at V and 2 bases at J, with 12 bases between. CDR3 length equals 15 residues. Germline V lookup: CDR1 MGHRA, CDR2 YSYEKL. CDR3 DNA sequence: TGCGCCAGCAGCCAAGGTTTCACAGGGCCCTACGAGCAGTACTTC. It encodes CASSQGFTGPYEQYF.

The J gene is TRBJ2-6, the V gene TRBV9, with 8 bases that match TRBD1. Germline CDR1 is SGDLS and CDR2 is YYNGEE. J lost 0 bases, V lost 3 bases, and 11 bases had no gene match. This CDR3 is 19 amino acids long. This chain's CDR3 is CASSAPGTGGSSGANVLTF. The CDR3 bases are TGTGCCAGCAGCGCCCCCGGAACAGGGGGAAGCTCTGGGGCCAACGTCCTGACTTTC. The full variable domain, with the rest looked up from reference TRBV9 and TRBJ2-6, is DSGVTQTPKHLITATGQRVTLRCSPRSGDLSVYWYQQSLDQGLQFLIQYYNGEERAKGNILERFSAQQFPDLHSELNLSSLELGDSALYFCASSAPGTGGSSGANVLTFGAGSRLTVL.

CDR3 protein: CASTYTGIGYTF. CDR3 nucleotide sequence: TGTGCCAGCACCTATACAGGGATAGGCTACACCTTC. V gene TRBV28 combines with J gene TRBJ1-2, with D perhaps matching TRBD1 (6 bases). The V gene lost 7 bases and the J gene lost 8 bases, with 14 bases spanning the gap. CDR1 MDHEN and CDR2 SYDVKM come from the germline V gene. This CDR3 has 12 amino acids.

The chain links TRBV20-1 to TRBJ2-7, with 8 bases lining up with TRBD2. V dropped 2 bases and J dropped 3; count of bases not matched to a gene: 3. CDR1 is DFQATT and CDR2 is SNEGSKA in the germline V gene (reference sequence). The CDR3 has 13 amino acids. The CDR3 nucleotides read TGCAGTGCTAGACCCGGGACTAGCTACGAGCAGTACTTC. Translation: CSARPGTSYEQYF.

CDR3 in DNA: TGCGCCAGCAGCAAGTGGGCAGGGGGCGAGGCAGAGACCCAGTACTTC. This translates into CASSKWAGGEAETQYF. V gene TRBV4-1 combines with J gene TRBJ2-5; 8 bases fit TRBD1. CDR3 length: 16 residues. CDR1 MGHRA and CDR2 YSYEKL come from the germline V gene. The junction had 12 bases not matched to a gene; V was cut back by 5 bases and J by 4 bases.